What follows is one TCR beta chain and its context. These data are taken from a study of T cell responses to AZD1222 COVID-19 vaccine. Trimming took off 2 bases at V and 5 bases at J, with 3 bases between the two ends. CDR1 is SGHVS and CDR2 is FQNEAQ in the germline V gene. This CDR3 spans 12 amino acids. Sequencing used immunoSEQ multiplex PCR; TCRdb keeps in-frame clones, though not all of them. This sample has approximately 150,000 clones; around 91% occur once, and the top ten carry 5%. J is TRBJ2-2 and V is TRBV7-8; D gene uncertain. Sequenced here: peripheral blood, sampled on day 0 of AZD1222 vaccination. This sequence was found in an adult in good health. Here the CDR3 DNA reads TGTGCCAGCAGCTTAAGGACCGGGGAGCTGTTTTTT. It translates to CASSLRTGELFF.